One and the same sample provided the 11 T cell receptor beta chains below, sequenced in a study of T cells in Graves' hyperthyroidism and ophthalmopathy (dated by TCRdb to between 2018 and 2021). The library came from multiplex PCR. TCRdb lists the instrument as Illumina HiSeq 2000. TCR beta CDR3 regions were amplified from RNA transcripts. The TCR CDR3 was subjected to a first round of RT-PCR using the HTBI primer set and the Qiagen OneStep RT-PCR kit. TCRdb applied fastp at Q25 and MiXCR to the public reads, then kept only in-frame beta chains. Rows matching on CDR3 protein sequence are summarized as one entry with the most common DNA and genes. The sample table lists 250,000 to 400,000 distinct CDR3 sequences, roughly an eighth of them with a count of one. The biggest ten clones account for approximately 35% of the sample. The sample taken for sequencing was blood. These TCRs come from a woman in her thirties or forties with Graves' ophthalmopathy.

At least ten counts were recorded for this clonotype. The genes are TRBV20-1 and TRBJ2-5; a possible D gene is TRBD1 (6 bases). The CDR3 totals 13 residues. The germline V gene has CDR1 DFQATT and CDR2 SNEGSKA (reference sequence). Trimming pared 0 bases from V and 10 bases from J, leaving 15 bases between. In nucleotides, the CDR3 is TGCAGTGCTAGAGAGCGGCGAGGGGGTATCCAGTACTTC. It yields the protein CSARERRGGIQYF.

This clonotype was detected a few times. The rearrangement links TRBV11-1 to TRBJ2-1, with 10 bases identical to TRBD2. The CDR3 has 14 residues. The V gene's germline CDR1 is SGHAT and CDR2 FQDESV (reference sequence). The V segment lost 3 bases and the J segment 7 bases; nucleotides outside the gene matches: 3. DNA of the CDR3: TGTGCCAGCAGCTTTGAACTAGCGGGAAATGAGCAGTTCTTC. Translation: CASSFELAGNEQFF.

This clonotype was seen a few times. V and J are TRBV10-1 and TRBJ1-3; D not resolved. The CDR3 is 14 residues long. Trimming took 2 bases from V and 0 from J, leaving 5 bases between them. Germline CDR1 and CDR2: WNHNN and SYGVQD (reference sequence). DNA for the CDR3: TGCGCCAGCAGTGAGACGGGCTCTGGAAACACCATATATTTT. Protein product: CASSETGSGNTIYF.

This clonotype was recorded many times. The J gene is TRBJ2-5, the V gene TRBV2, with 12 bases that match TRBD2. CDR3 length: 16 residues. The germline gives CDR1 SNHLY, CDR2 FYNNEI. The ends lost 1 base at V and 5 bases at J; junction bases unmatched: 5. The chain's CDR3 is CASSEEVLAGGETQYF. The CDR3, as DNA: TGTGCCAGCAGTGAAGAGGTTCTAGCGGGGGGGGAGACCCAGTACTTC.

This clonotype was observed many times. The rearrangement uses TRBV2 and TRBJ1-2, with D perhaps matching TRBD1 (5 bases). From germline, CDR1 is SNHLY and CDR2 FYNNEI. V shed 4 bases and J shed 0 bases, with 12 bases lying between them. CDR3 length: 15 residues. The CDR3 region has the DNA TGTGCCAGCAGTGTAATGGCAGGGACTAACTATGGCTACACCTTC. It specifies CASSVMAGTNYGYTF.

Many counts were recorded for this clonotype. The chain uses TRBV11-3 and TRBJ2-1; 9 nucleotides align to TRBD2. V dropped 2 bases and J dropped 9; count of bases not matched to a gene: 17. The length of the CDR3 is 18 residues. Germline assignment: CDR1 SGHNT and CDR2 YENEEA. CDR3 residues: CASSLITGAGGPGSEQFF. Here the CDR3 DNA reads TGTGCCAGCAGCTTAATTACCGGCGCGGGGGGGCCTGGGAGTGAGCAGTTCTTC.

This clonotype was seen a few times. The V and J genes are TRBV19 and TRBJ2-2; 7 positions match TRBD2. The length of the CDR3 is 19 residues. CDR1 and CDR2 from the germline V gene are LNHDA and SQIVND (reference sequence). Trimming removed 6 bases from V and 0 bases from J; junction bases left unmatched: 16. CDR3 in amino acids: CASRGEGWREPANTGELFF. The DNA of the CDR3 is TGTGCCAGTAGAGGGGAGGGGTGGCGGGAGCCGGCGAACACCGGGGAGCTGTTTTTT. The full variable domain, its missing parts supplied by reference TRBV19 and TRBJ2-2, is DGGITQSPKYLFRKEGQNVTLSCEQNLNHDAMYWYRQDPGQGLRLIYYSQIVNDFQKGDIAEGYSVSREKKESFPLTVTSAQKNPTAFYLCASRGEGWREPANTGELFFGEGSRLTVL.

This clonotype was counted ten times or more. V usage is TRBV7-9 and J usage is TRBJ1-1, with D possibly matching TRBD1 (5 bases). The CDR3 is 15 amino acids. V was pared by 2 bases and J by 5 bases, with 15 bases between. CDR1 is SEHNR, CDR2 FQNEAQ, per germline (reference sequence). The CDR3 coding sequence is TGTGCCAGCAGCTTACTTCAGGGAGGGGTAACTGAAGCTTTCTTT. Encoded protein: CASSLLQGGVTEAFF.

In its sample, this clonotype was seen many times. This sequence joins TRBV12-3 or TRBV12-4 and TRBJ1-1; tentative D call: TRBD1 (6 bases). Trimming removed 5 bases from V and 5 bases from J, with 12 bases in between. The CDR3 totals 13 residues. The CDR3 nucleotides read TGTGCCAGCAGTGTGGGGGCGCGGACTGAAGCTTTCTTT. Its translation: CASSVGARTEAFF.

The chain employs TRBV6-7 and TRBJ2-5; TRBD2 agrees at 10 bases. TRBV6-7 qualifies as an ORF whose function is uncertain. J was trimmed by 1 base and V by 9 bases; bases with no gene match: 11. The CDR3 has 16 residues. CDR3 nucleotide sequence: TGTGCCAGGTCTGAGCGGGGGGGCAAATCCCAAGAGACCCAGTACTTC. Translated: CARSERGGKSQETQYF.

V and J are TRBV5-1 and TRBJ2-7; 7 nucleotides agree with TRBD1. Germline V lookup: CDR1 SGHRS, CDR2 YFSETQ. The ends lost 0 bases at V and 3 bases at J; junction bases unmatched: 12. This CDR3 has 17 residues. DNA for the CDR3: TGCGCCAGCAGCTTGGCAATTGGTCCCCCAGGGGGCTACGAGCAGTACTTC. As protein: CASSLAIGPPGGYEQYF. Using reference TRBV5-1 and TRBJ2-7 for the parts outside the CDR3, the full variable domain is KAGVTQTPRYLIKTRGQQVTLSCSPISGHRSVSWYQQTPGQGLQFLFEYFSETQRNKGNFPGRFSGRQFSNSRSEMNVSTLELGDSALYLCASSLAIGPPGGYEQYFGPGTRLTVT.